This T cell receptor (beta chain) was observed in a study of molecular identifiers for immune sequencing clone quantification. Turning to the study itself: Naive CD8 RNA (around 20,000 or 100,000 cells) was divided into five aliquots, with four sequenced.

TCRdb independently ran MiXCR on the PCR reads; one entry per CDR3 protein. The table shows about half a million distinct CDR3 sequences, with 20% to 25% occurring only once. This clonotype was observed a few times. Trimming cost V 5 bases and J 6 bases; bases outside gene matches: 12. The CDR3 has 16 residues. A CD8+CD4-CCR7+CD45RA+ phenotype served as the sorting definition for naive CD8 T cells. The source material was naive CD8+ T cells from blood, with Jurkat cell RNA spiked in. Described subset: FACS-sorted CD8+CD4-CCR7+CD45RA+ naive T cells. The sequence came from a human donor in good health. Some libraries in this study had Jurkat cell RNA spiked in. V and J are TRBV12-3 or TRBV12-4 and TRBJ2-1, with 8 positions matching TRBD2. The CDR3 sequence: CASSPPSGGGPNEQFF. CDR3 bases: TGTGCCAGCAGTCCCCCCAGCGGGGGCGGCCCCAATGAGCAGTTCTTC.